This entry features one T cell receptor (beta chain) sequence. This clone was seen a single time. It lacks a known antigen. No per-base quality is available; no much larger clone lies one base away. This sample stems from a study of blood T cell repertoires in COVID-19 (dated by TCRdb to about 2020). At the level of the whole study: Samples covering the acute and convalescent phases of COVID-19 were provided by collaborators in the United States, Italy and Spain. A de-identified subject ID, COVID-19 status, age in years and sex were almost always included in the sample metadata. The dataset comprised deeply sampled blood TCRbeta repertoires from subjects exposed to, actively infected with, or recovered from COVID-19. Where available, HLA class I and class II types were taken from metadata supplied by the sample provider and were not determined by assay-based typing. Samples were obtained from the ongoing ImmuneRACE study (first 160 participants) and from over a thousand subjects provided by 6 global collaborators. The material from the prospective study consisted of cDNA or gDNA derived from T cells, B-cell-depleted T cells, or PBMCs. The repertoires were released in a freely available public database meant as a resource for research on the immune response to SARS-CoV-2. General study outcomes and caveats: The quantity of clinical and demographic metadata differed by source and by participant and was supplied without curation.

TCRbeta CDR3 regions were amplified from genomic DNA by means of the immunoSEQ Assay, a bias-controlled multiplex PCR. The paper's processing steps were these. The number of nucleated cells in each sample was estimated from the amplification of reference gene primers within the assay. To quantify the absolute abundance of each unique TCRbeta CDR3 rearrangement, sequence reads were collapsed and filtered. Productive Simpson clonality was computed per sample as the square root of Simpson's diversity index over productive rearrangements. TCRdb's version of the immuneACCESS table is confined to in-frame rearrangements and falls short of the full clone set. An unresolved V gene accounts for under half of the shortfall where checked; the remainder is of unknown origin. The V and J calls and the clone size are those of that table, but D and trimming were determined from the DNA. The sample table contains about 250,000 clones; only one count was recorded for about nine tenths of them. About 6% of the sample is held by the ten biggest clonotypes.

The CDR3 measures 16 amino acids from cysteine to phenylalanine. CDR3 DNA is the only sequence kept; it has 48 bases, read in frame from the first base. The junction shows trimming of 2 bases on V and 6 bases on J, and the gene matches do not reach 8 bases of it. The germline V gene provides CDR1 KGHSY and CDR2 FQNENV. In the prospective study, participants were about 18 to 89 years old, resided in about two dozen geographic areas of the United States, and were enrolled through a virtual design. Cohort assignment in the prospective study relied on participant-reported clinical history from a screening survey and a study questionnaire. Mobile phlebotomists in the prospective study collected whole blood, serum and a nasopharyngeal or oropharyngeal swab from every participant. Over an approximately 2-month period, participants in the prospective study had the option of providing additional blood draws and questionnaires. Prospective study blood samples were shipped either frozen or at room temperature before DNA extraction.

The sequence was collected from a young woman with acute COVID-19. The V gene is TRBV16 and the J gene is TRBJ2-7; 12 bases in the middle match TRBD2. Sequenced: PBMCs or T cells enriched from blood (not recorded which). The CDR3 protein is CASSQTRGLAGPEQYF. The nucleotide sequence reads as follows: TGTGCCAGCAGCCAAACCCGGGGACTAGCGGGCCCCGAGCAGTACTTC. Supplemented by the reference TRBV16 and TRBJ2-7 proteins around the CDR3, the complete variable domain is GEEVAQTPKHLVRGEGQKAKLYCAPIKGHSYVFWYQQVLKNEFKFLISFQNENVFDETGMPKERFSAKCLPNSPCSLEIQATKLEDSAVYFCASSQTRGLAGPEQYFGPGTRLTVT.